This T cell receptor (beta chain) was observed in a study of cytomegalovirus exposure and HLA in healthy donors. Study-level findings and limits: Reported performance of the classifier showed diagnosis of cytomegalovirus status with high specificity and sensitivity. TCR sequences were mostly rare, though some public TCRs occurred in many donors. In terms of immune exposure information, only CMV serostatus was available.

Note on this clone: Antigen unknown.

A multiplex PCR was run with 60 Vbeta primers and 13 Jbeta primers. Data came from immunoSEQ multiplex PCR; TCRdb stores just in-frame clones and leaves some out. This table has roughly 110,000 clones, around 82% appearing once. CDR1 and CDR2 (germline): MNHEY, SVGAGI. Trimming at V came to 4 bases and at J to 5 bases, leaving 10 bases not matched to a gene. This CDR3 has 16 amino acids. This TCR came from a man over 45 in good health and CMV-seronegative. The sample taken for sequencing was PBMCs. The genes are TRBV6-5 and TRBJ2-5; 10 nucleotides agree with TRBD2. Here the CDR3 reads CASSSLTGTSVETQYF. The CDR3 coding sequence is TGTGCCAGCAGTTCCCTAACCGGGACTAGCGTGGAGACCCAGTACTTC.